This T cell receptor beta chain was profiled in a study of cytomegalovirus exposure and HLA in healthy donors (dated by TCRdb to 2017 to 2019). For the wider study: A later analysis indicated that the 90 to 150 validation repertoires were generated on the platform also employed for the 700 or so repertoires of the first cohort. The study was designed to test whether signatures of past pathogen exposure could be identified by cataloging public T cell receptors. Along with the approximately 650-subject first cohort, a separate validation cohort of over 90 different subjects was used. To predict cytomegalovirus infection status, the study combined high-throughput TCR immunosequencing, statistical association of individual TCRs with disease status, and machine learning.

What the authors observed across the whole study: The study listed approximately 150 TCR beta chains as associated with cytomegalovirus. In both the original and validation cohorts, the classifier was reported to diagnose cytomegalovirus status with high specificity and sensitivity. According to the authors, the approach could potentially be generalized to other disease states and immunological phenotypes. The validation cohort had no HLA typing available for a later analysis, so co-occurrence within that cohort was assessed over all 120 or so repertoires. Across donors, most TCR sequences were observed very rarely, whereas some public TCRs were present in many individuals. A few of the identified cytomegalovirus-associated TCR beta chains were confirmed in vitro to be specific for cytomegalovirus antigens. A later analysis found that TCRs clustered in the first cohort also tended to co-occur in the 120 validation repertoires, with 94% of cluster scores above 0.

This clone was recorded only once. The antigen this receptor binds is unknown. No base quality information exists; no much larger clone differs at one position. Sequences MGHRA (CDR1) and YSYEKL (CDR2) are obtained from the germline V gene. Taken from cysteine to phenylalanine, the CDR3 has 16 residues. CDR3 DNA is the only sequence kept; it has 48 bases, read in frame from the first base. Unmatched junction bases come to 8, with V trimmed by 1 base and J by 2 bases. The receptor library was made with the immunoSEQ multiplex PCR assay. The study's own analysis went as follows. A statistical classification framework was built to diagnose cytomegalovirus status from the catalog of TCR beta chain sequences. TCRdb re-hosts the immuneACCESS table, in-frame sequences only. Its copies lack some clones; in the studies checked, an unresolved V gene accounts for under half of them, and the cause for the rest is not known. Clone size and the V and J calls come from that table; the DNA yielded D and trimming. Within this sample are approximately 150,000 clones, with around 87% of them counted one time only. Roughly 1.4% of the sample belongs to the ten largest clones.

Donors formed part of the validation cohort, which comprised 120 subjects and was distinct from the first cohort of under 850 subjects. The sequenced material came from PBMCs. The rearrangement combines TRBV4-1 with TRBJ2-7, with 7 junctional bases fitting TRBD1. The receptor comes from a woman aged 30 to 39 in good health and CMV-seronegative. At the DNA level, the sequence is TGCGCCAGCAGCCAAGTAGACAGGGTTAATCCCTACGAGCAGTACTTC. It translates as CASSQVDRVNPYEQYF.